The present T cell receptor (beta chain) was sequenced within a study of cytomegalovirus exposure and HLA in healthy donors. Study-level points and caveats: Later, an analysis showed that TCR beta chains associated with HLA were more clonally expanded than others that were equally common.

About this clone: No antigen is known for it.

There are 14 residues in the CDR3. The V and J ends lost 6 bases and 8 bases respectively, with 19 bases between them. In germline, CDR1 is SGHTA, CDR2 FQGTGA. A multiplex PCR was run with 60 Vbeta primers and 13 Jbeta primers. Clones were read by immunoSEQ multiplex PCR, and TCRdb kept only the in-frame ones, dropping some. The sample carries 200,000 or so clones, 80% to 85% recorded once. The clonotype comes from a young woman in good health and CMV-seropositive. This chain connects TRBV7-3 to TRBJ1-2, with D perhaps matching TRBD1 (5 bases). What was sequenced was PBMCs. In DNA form, the CDR3 reads TGTGCCAGCAGTCCAGGGCAGGGTAGTGTGGGCTACACCTTC. Amino acid sequence: CASSPGQGSVGYTF.